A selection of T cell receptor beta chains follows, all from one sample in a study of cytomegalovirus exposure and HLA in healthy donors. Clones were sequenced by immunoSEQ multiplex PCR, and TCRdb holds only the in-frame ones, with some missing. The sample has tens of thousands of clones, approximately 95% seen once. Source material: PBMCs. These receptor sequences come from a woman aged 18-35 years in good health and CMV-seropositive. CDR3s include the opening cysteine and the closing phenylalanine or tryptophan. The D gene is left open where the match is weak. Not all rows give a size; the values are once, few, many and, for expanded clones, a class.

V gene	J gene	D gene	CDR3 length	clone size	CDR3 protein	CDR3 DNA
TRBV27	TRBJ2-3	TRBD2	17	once	CASSPVGLAEGGGTQYF	TGTGCCAGCAGTCCCGTGGGACTAGCGGAGGGAGGAGGTACGCAGTATTTT
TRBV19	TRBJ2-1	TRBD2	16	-	CASSISRGSSYNEQFF	TGTGCCAGTAGTATATCGCGGGGGAGCTCCTACAATGAGCAGTTCTTC
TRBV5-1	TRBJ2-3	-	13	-	CASSLPGADTQYF	TGCGCCAGCAGCTTACCAGGGGCAGATACGCAGTATTTT
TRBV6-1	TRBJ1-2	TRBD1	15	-	CASSVLPQGNYGYTF	TGTGCCAGCAGTGTCTTACCACAGGGGAACTATGGCTACACCTTC
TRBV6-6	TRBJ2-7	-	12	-	CASGTKAYEQYF	TGTGCCAGCGGGACAAAAGCCTACGAGCAGTACTTC
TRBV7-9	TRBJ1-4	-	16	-	CASSFPTDSTNEKLFF	TGTGCCAGCAGCTTTCCCACAGATTCTACTAATGAAAAACTGTTTTTT
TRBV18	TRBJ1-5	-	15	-	CASSPIQGSNQPQHF	TGTGCCAGCTCACCGATACAGGGTAGCAATCAGCCCCAGCATTTT
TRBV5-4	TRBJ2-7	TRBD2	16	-	CASSLGLAGGPSEQYF	TGTGCCAGCAGCTTGGGACTAGCGGGGGGGCCAAGCGAGCAGTACTTC
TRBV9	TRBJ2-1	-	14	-	CASSDPSSVNEQFF	TGTGCCAGCAGTGACCCCTCTAGCGTCAATGAGCAGTTCTTC
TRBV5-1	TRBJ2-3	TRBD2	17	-	CASSFLLIAGGTDTQYF	TGCGCCAGCAGCTTCCTTCTGATAGCGGGAGGTACAGATACGCAGTATTTT
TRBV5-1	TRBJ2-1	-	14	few	CASSPPTRGYEQFF	TGCGCCAGCAGTCCCCCCACTAGAGGTTATGAGCAGTTCTTC
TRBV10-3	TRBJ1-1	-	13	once	CAITQDRNTEAFF	TGTGCCATCACCCAGGACAGGAACACTGAAGCTTTCTTT
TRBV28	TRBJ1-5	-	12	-	CASRGPYQPQHF	TGTGCCAGCCGCGGCCCTTATCAGCCCCAGCATTTT
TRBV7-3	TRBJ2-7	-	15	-	CASSHQRADGYEQYF	TGTGCCAGCAGCCACCAGAGGGCAGACGGCTACGAGCAGTACTTC
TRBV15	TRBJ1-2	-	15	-	CATSAMGGANYGYTF	TGTGCCACCAGCGCAATGGGAGGTGCCAACTATGGCTACACCTTC